The 21 T cell receptor beta chains below all came from one sample that was sequenced in a study of T cells in Graves' hyperthyroidism and ophthalmopathy. Amplified TCR beta CDR3 regions derived from RNA transcripts. An initial round of RT-PCR targeting the TCR CDR3 relied on the HTBI primer set. TCRdb re-analysed the multiplex PCR reads in MiXCR, keeping a single row per CDR3 protein. The data show hundreds of thousands of distinct CDR3 sequences, approximately 15% seen once. The material sequenced was blood. These receptors were obtained from a woman between 18 and 29 years old with Graves' hyperthyroidism.

There are a few counts of this clonotype. It may be a read error: a sequence one base away is much more abundant. The chain carries TRBV11-2 and TRBJ2-1; either TRBD1 or TRBD2 may fit D (5 bases each). This CDR3 is built from 16 residues. Germline V gives CDR1 SGHAT, CDR2 FQNNGV. The CDR3 DNA sequence: TGTGCCAGCAGCTTAGGGGGGACCGCGACGTCCAATAAGCAGTTCTTC. Amino acid sequence: CASSLGGTATSNKQFF.

V usage is TRBV6-1 and J usage is TRBJ2-1, with D uncertain. Germline CDR1 is MNHNS and CDR2 is SASEGT. The CDR3 has 15 amino acids. The V and J ends lost 4 bases and 1 base respectively, with 11 bases between them. DNA of the CDR3: TGTGCCAGCAGTGTCTTCTTCGGATCCTACAATGAGCAGTTCTTC. It specifies CASSVFFGSYNEQFF.

In its sample, this clonotype was seen many times. The V and J genes are TRBV5-1 and TRBJ2-1; the match to TRBD1 covers 10 bases. The trim removed 3 bases at V and 7 bases at J, leaving 10 bases unmatched. The CDR3 length is 16 residues. From germline, CDR1 is SGHRS and CDR2 YFSETQ. CDR3 residues: CASSYTGTGEQNEQFF. For the CDR3, the DNA is TGCGCCAGCAGCTATACCGGGACAGGGGAACAGAATGAGCAGTTCTTC. Full variable domain (rest looked up from reference TRBV5-1 and TRBJ2-1): KAGVTQTPRYLIKTRGQQVTLSCSPISGHRSVSWYQQTPGQGLQFLFEYFSETQRNKGNFPGRFSGRQFSNSRSEMNVSTLELGDSALYLCASSYTGTGEQNEQFFGPGTRLTVL.

This clonotype has a count of ten or more. The chain is built from TRBV11-3 and TRBJ2-1, with unresolved D. This CDR3 is 13 amino acids long. Per the germline V gene, CDR1 is SGHNT and CDR2 is YENEEA. Deletions cut 6 bases from V and 8 bases from J, with 14 bases between. CDR3 amino acids: CASSPRLHDEQFF. The DNA for the CDR3 is TGTGCCAGCAGTCCCCGCCTCCATGATGAGCAGTTCTTC.

The sample holds many counts of this clonotype. The chain links TRBV12-3 or TRBV12-4 to TRBJ2-5; TRBD2 matches at 7 bases. The CDR3 length is 15 residues. The J segment lost 4 bases and the V segment lost 3 bases, leaving 8 bases of the junction unmatched. The CDR3 nucleotides are TGTGCCAGCAGTTTTCTAGCGGATAGGGGAGAGACCCAGTACTTC. This sequence encodes CASSFLADRGETQYF.

This clonotype has at least ten counts. J is TRBJ2-7 and V is TRBV11-2; no definite D call. This CDR3 has 13 amino acids. Germline loops: CDR1 SGHAT, CDR2 FQNNGV. V dropped 2 bases and J dropped 2 bases, with 7 bases sitting between them. CDR3 in amino acids: CASSLQLPYEQYF. The CDR3 region has the DNA TGTGCCAGCAGCTTACAGCTACCCTACGAGCAGTACTTC. Full variable domain (remainder filled in from reference TRBV11-2 and TRBJ2-7): EAGVAQSPRYKIIEKRQSVAFWCNPISGHATLYWYQQILGQGPKLLIQFQNNGVVDDSQLPKDRFSAERLKGVDSTLKIQPAKLEDSAVYLCASSLQLPYEQYFGPGTRLTVT.

As concerns this clonotype: Just one base apart from a much larger clone, this may be a read error. The chain uses TRBV30 and TRBJ2-7; 8 bases line up with TRBD1. The V gene's germline CDR1 is GTSNPN and CDR2 SVGIG (reference sequence). CDR3 length: 13 residues. The CDR3 nucleotides are TGTGCCTGGGGTGTACAGCAGGGGGCCGAGCAGTACTTC. Translating it yields CAWGVQQGAEQYF.

Many counts were recorded for this clonotype. The rearrangement links TRBV6-2 or TRBV6-3 to TRBJ2-5, with a possible D match to TRBD2 (5 bases). Germline loops: CDR1 MNHEY, CDR2 SVGEGT. The germline V and J ends were trimmed by 4 bases and 9 bases, with 15 bases remaining between them. There are 13 residues in the CDR3. This CDR3 reads CASSLASRLAQYF. The CDR3 DNA follows: TGTGCCAGCAGTTTGGCTAGCAGGTTGGCCCAGTACTTC.

There are a few counts of this clonotype. The V call is TRBV29-1, the J call TRBJ1-1, with D tentatively TRBD1 (5 bases). CDR3 size: 15 residues. Germline CDR1 is SQVTM and CDR2 is ANQGSEA. Trimming pared 8 bases from V and 3 bases from J, leaving 22 bases between. CDR3 loop: CSHGGERGIDTEAFF. CDR3 in DNA: TGCAGCCACGGGGGAGAAAGGGGCATCGACACTGAAGCTTTCTTT.

This rearrangement joins TRBV6-9 to TRBJ2-1, with 7 positions matching TRBD1. V shed 3 bases, J shed 1 base, and the junction held 3 bases outside the gene matches. Germline lookup yields CDR1 MNHGY and CDR2 SVAAGI. This CDR3 is built from 15 residues. In DNA form, the CDR3 reads TGTGCCAGCAGTTACCAACAGGGGTCCTACAATGAGCAGTTCTTC. It translates to CASSYQQGSYNEQFF.

In its sample, this clonotype was seen many times. The chain carries TRBV12-3 or TRBV12-4 and TRBJ2-1; D is unresolved. Trimming pared 3 bases from V and 0 bases from J, leaving 9 bases between. The CDR3 consists of 15 residues. DNA for the CDR3: TGTGCCAGCAGTTTTTCCCCCCGCTCCTACAATGAGCAGTTCTTC. It translates to CASSFSPRSYNEQFF.

There are many counts of this clonotype. This CDR3 reads CASSSATTYEQYF. CDR3 DNA sequence: TGTGCCAGCAGTTCCGCCACCACCTACGAGCAGTACTTC. The V and J genes are TRBV28 and TRBJ2-7; D is uncertain. Trimming stripped 4 bases from V and 2 bases from J, with 9 bases between. Germline assignment: CDR1 MDHEN and CDR2 SYDVKM. The CDR3 contains 13 residues.

The chain has TRBV7-9 and TRBJ2-1; a weak D match, TRBD2 (6 bases). The CDR3 extends over 15 amino acids. Germline CDR1 and CDR2: SEHNR and FQNEAQ (reference sequence). The V end lost 3 bases, the J end lost 3 bases, and 12 bases lay between the germline ends. CDR3 loop: CASSFLGTLYNEQFF. The CDR3, as DNA: TGTGCCAGCAGCTTTCTCGGGACTCTCTACAATGAGCAGTTCTTC.

The chain joins TRBV7-9 to TRBJ2-5; D is perhaps TRBD2 (6 bases). Germline V gives CDR1 SEHNR, CDR2 FQNEAQ (reference sequence). CDR3 size: 13 residues. V dropped 1 base and J dropped 7 bases, with 10 bases sitting between them. The DNA for the CDR3 is TGTGCCAGCAGCTTAGTCCACGGGGGGACCCAGTACTTC. This encodes CASSLVHGGTQYF.

This clonotype was counted between two and nine times. The chain joins TRBV9 to TRBJ2-7, with TRBD2 as a possible D gene (5 bases). From germline, CDR1 is SGDLS and CDR2 YYNGEE. V was shortened by 4 bases and J by 3 bases, with 17 bases between the two germline ends. This CDR3 comprises 15 residues. The CDR3 sequence: CASSPVPDGNYEQYF. CDR3 in DNA: TGTGCCAGCAGCCCCGTACCGGACGGGAACTACGAGCAGTACTTC.

The chain uses TRBV28 and TRBJ1-3, with D hard to call. CDR1 is MDHEN and CDR2 is SYDVKM in the germline V gene. V was pared by 11 bases and J by 0 bases, with 11 bases between. The CDR3 consists of 13 residues. This chain's CDR3 is CAVEEASGNTIYF. The CDR3 nucleotides are TGTGCCGTTGAGGAGGCCTCTGGAAACACCATATATTTT. Variable domain in full (rest from reference TRBV28 and TRBJ1-3): DVKVTQSSRYLVKRTGEKVFLECVQDMDHENMFWYRQDPGLGLRLIYFSYDVKMKEKGDIPEGYSVSREKKERFSLILESASTNQTSMYLCAVEEASGNTIYFGEGSWLTVV.

This clonotype was observed many times. This chain joins TRBV20-1 and TRBJ2-7, with 7 bases fitting TRBD1. The germline V gene encodes CDR1 DFQATT and CDR2 SNEGSKA (reference sequence). The CDR3 has 14 amino acids. Trimming cost V 6 bases and J 2 bases; bases outside gene matches: 10. CDR3 residues: CSARSWTGPYEQYF. The CDR3 nucleotides read TGCAGTGCCAGAAGTTGGACAGGACCCTACGAGCAGTACTTC.

This clonotype was counted a few times. The chain joins TRBV7-9 to TRBJ2-7; TRBD1 matches 8 bases. Germline V gene sequence: CDR1 SEHNR, CDR2 FQNEAQ (reference sequence). CDR3 length: 15 residues. Trimming took 0 bases from V and 6 from J; bases not matched to a gene: 7. The CDR3 here is CASSLARQGKGEQYF. In DNA, the CDR3 is TGTGCCAGCAGCTTAGCCCGACAGGGGAAAGGCGAGCAGTACTTC. The whole variable domain, filled in from reference TRBV7-9 and TRBJ2-7, reads DTGVSQNPRHKITKRGQNVTFRCDPISEHNRLYWYRQTLGQGPEFLTYFQNEAQLEKSRLLSDRFSAERPKGSFSTLEIQRTEQGDSAMYLCASSLARQGKGEQYFGPGTRLTVT.

The J gene is TRBJ1-2, the V gene TRBV28; the D gene is possibly TRBD1 (5 bases). Looked up from germline, CDR1 is MDHEN and CDR2 is SYDVKM. Trimming cost V 8 bases and J 7 bases, with 20 bases left between them. This CDR3 is 14 amino acids long. The CDR3 nucleotides are TGTGCCAGCCTCCCGGGTGGCAGGGTGCGTGGCTACACCTTC. Encoded protein: CASLPGGRVRGYTF.

This clonotype has at least ten counts. The chain has TRBV2 and TRBJ1-5; D gene ambiguous. Trimming left V 5 bases short and J 4 bases short, with 15 bases between. Germline-derived CDR1 and CDR2 are SNHLY and FYNNEI. The CDR3 has 15 amino acids. The CDR3 coding sequence is TGTGCCAGCAGTCTTGGACTGCACGATAATCAGCCCCAGCATTTT. It specifies CASSLGLHDNQPQHF.

Many counts were recorded for this clonotype. The J gene is TRBJ1-2, the V gene TRBV4-2; D ambiguous. The length of the CDR3 is 16 residues. The germline gives CDR1 LGHNA, CDR2 YNFKEQ. Trimming took off 3 bases at V and 3 bases at J, with 17 bases between the two ends. The CDR3 sequence is CASSHDYYGIHYGYTF. For the CDR3, the DNA is TGTGCCAGCAGCCATGACTATTACGGGATTCACTATGGCTACACCTTC.